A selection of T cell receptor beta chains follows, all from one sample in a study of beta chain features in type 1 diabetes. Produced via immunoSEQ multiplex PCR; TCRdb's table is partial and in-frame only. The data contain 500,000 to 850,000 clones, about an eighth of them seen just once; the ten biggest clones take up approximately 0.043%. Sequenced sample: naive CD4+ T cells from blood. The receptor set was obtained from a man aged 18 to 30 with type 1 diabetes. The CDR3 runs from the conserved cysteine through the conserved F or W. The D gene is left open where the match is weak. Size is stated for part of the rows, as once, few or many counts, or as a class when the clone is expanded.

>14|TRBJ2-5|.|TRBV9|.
CASSVTQAQETQYF
TGTGCCAGCAGCGTAACACAGGCCCAAGAGACCCAGTACTTC
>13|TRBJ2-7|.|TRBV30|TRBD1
CAWSGQGGYEQYF
TGTGCCTGGAGTGGACAGGGGGGCTACGAGCAGTACTTC
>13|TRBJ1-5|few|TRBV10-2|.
CASSGGGRQPQHF
TGCGCCAGCAGTGGGGGCGGACGACAGCCCCAGCATTTT
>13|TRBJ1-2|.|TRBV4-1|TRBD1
CASSQETGGGYTF
TGCGCCAGCAGCCAAGAGACAGGGGGTGGCTACACCTTC
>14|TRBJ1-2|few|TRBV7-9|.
CASSFSGGPYGYTF
TGTGCCAGCAGCTTTTCTGGAGGGCCCTATGGCTACACCTTC
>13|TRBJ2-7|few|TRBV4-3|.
CASSQRVDYEQYF
TGCGCCAGCAGCCAACGGGTGGACTACGAGCAGTACTTC
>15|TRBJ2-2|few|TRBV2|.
CASSVLAGSTGELFF
TGTGCCAGCAGTGTACTCGCAGGCTCCACCGGGGAGCTGTTTTTT
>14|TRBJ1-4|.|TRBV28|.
CASSTSGFNEKLFF
TGTGCCAGCAGCACCTCGGGATTTAATGAAAAACTGTTTTTT
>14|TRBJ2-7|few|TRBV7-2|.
CASSYLGRDYEQYF
TGTGCCAGCAGCTACCTGGGACGGGACTACGAGCAGTACTTC
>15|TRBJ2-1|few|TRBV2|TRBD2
CASSDPGLAAGEQFF
TGTGCCAGCAGTGATCCGGGACTAGCGGCAGGTGAGCAGTTCTTC
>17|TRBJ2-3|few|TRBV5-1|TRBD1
CASSLGTGAASTDTQYF
TGCGCCAGCAGCTTGGGGACAGGAGCTGCTAGCACAGATACGCAGTATTTT
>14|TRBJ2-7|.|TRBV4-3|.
CASSQDLVTYEQYF
TGCGCCAGCAGCCAAGACCTTGTGACCTACGAGCAGTACTTC
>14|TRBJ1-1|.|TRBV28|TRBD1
CASSLGDRNTEAFF
TGTGCCAGCAGTTTAGGGGACAGGAACACTGAAGCTTTCTTT
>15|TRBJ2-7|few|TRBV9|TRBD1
CASSKTGANKYEQYF
TGTGCCAGCAGCAAGACAGGGGCAAATAAGTACGAGCAGTACTTC
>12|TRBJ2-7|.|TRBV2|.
CASSIGSYEQYF
TGTGCCAGCAGCATAGGTTCCTACGAGCAGTACTTC
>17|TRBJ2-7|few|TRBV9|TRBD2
CASSVAPSGSSCNEQYF
TGTGCCAGCAGCGTAGCTCCTAGCGGGAGTAGCTGCAACGAGCAGTACTTC
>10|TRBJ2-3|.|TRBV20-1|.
CSVRTDTQYF
TGCAGTGTTCGCACAGATACGCAGTATTTT
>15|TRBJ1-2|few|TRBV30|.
CAWSVQGVEDYGYTF
TGTGCCTGGAGTGTACAGGGAGTCGAGGACTATGGCTACACCTTC
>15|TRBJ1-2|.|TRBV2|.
CASSEELGGHYGYTF
TGTGCCAGCAGTGAAGAGCTTGGAGGGCACTATGGCTACACCTTC
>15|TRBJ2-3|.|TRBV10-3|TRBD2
CAITAGARSTDTQYF
TGTGCCATCACTGCGGGAGCCCGAAGCACAGATACGCAGTATTTT
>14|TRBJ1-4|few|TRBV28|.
CASSSTRVGEKLFF
TGTGCCAGCAGTTCGACCCGGGTCGGGGAAAAACTGTTTTTT
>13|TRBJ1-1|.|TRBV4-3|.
CASSQDLGSEAFF
TGCGCCAGCAGCCAAGATTTGGGTTCGGAAGCTTTCTTT
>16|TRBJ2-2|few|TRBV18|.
CASSDGGSTATGELFF
TGTGCCAGCTCGGATGGAGGCAGCACCGCGACCGGGGAGCTGTTTTTT
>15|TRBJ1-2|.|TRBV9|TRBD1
CASSVKAGGVYGYTF
TGTGCCAGCAGCGTAAAAGCAGGGGGCGTCTATGGCTACACCTTC
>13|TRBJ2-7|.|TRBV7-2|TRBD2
CASSYTRAGEQYF
TGTGCCAGCAGCTATACCCGAGCGGGAGAGCAGTACTTC
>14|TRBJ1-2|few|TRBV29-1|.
CSVEDLLGESGYTF
TGCAGCGTTGAAGATCTCCTCGGAGAAAGTGGCTACACCTTC
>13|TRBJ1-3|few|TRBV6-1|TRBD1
CATLRDRQNTIYF
TGTGCCACCCTGCGGGACAGGCAAAACACCATATATTTT
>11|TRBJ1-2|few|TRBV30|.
CAWESQFTKFF
TGTGCCTGGGAATCACAGTTTACGAAGTTCTTC
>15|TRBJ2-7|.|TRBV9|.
CASSAQIEPIYEQYF
TGTGCCAGCAGCGCCCAGATAGAGCCAATCTACGAGCAGTACTTC
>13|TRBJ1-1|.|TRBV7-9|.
CASSLGLRLEAFF
TGTGCCAGCAGCTTAGGCCTCAGACTTGAAGCTTTCTTT
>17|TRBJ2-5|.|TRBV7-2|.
CASSSQRGRSGKETQYF
TGTGCCAGCAGCTCCCAGCGCGGACGTTCCGGAAAAGAGACCCAGTACTTC
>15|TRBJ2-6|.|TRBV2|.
CASSKEESGANVLTF
TGTGCCAGCAGTAAAGAGGAGTCTGGGGCCAACGTCCTGACTTTC
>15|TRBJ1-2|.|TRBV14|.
CASSQVGGLDYGYTF
TGTGCCAGCAGCCAAGTCGGAGGGTTGGACTATGGCTACACCTTC
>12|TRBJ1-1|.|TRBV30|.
CAWSPSGPEAFF
TGTGCCTGGAGCCCTTCAGGGCCCGAAGCTTTCTTT
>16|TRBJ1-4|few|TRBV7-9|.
CASSFARVATNEKLFF
TGTGCCAGCAGCTTTGCGCGGGTAGCCACTAATGAAAAACTGTTTTTT
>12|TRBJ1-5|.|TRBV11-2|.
CASSFSGQPQHF
TGTGCCAGCAGCTTTTCCGGACAGCCCCAGCATTTT
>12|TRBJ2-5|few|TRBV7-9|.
CASSLAEETQYF
TGTGCCAGCAGCTTAGCCGAAGAGACCCAGTACTTC
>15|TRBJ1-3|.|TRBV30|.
CAWSLGTSSGNTIYF
TGTGCCTGGAGTCTGGGGACCAGCTCTGGAAACACCATATATTTT